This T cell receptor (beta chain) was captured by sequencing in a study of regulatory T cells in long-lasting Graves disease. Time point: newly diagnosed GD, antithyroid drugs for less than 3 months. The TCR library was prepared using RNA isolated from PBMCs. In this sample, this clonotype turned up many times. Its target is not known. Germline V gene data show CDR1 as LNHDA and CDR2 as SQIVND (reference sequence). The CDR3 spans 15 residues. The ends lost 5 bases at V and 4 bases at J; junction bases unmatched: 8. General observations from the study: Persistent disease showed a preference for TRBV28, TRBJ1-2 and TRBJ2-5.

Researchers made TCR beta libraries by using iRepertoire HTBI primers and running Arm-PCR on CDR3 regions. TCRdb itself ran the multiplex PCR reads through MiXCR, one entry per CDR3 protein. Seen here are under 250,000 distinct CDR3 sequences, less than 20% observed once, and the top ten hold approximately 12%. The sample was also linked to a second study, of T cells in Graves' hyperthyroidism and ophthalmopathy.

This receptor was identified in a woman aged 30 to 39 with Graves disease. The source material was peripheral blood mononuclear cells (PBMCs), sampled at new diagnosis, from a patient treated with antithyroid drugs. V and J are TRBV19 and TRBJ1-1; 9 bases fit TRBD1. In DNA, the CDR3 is TGTGCCAGTAGTCTGGGACAGGGCTTGGGCACTGAAGCTTTCTTT. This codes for CASSLGQGLGTEAFF. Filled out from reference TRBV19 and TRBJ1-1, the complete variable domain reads DGGITQSPKYLFRKEGQNVTLSCEQNLNHDAMYWYRQDPGQGLRLIYYSQIVNDFQKGDIAEGYSVSREKKESFPLTVTSAQKNPTAFYLCASSLGQGLGTEAFFGQGTRLTVV.